This is a list of T cell receptor beta chains from one sample in a study of T-cell reconstitution after alpha-beta-depleted transplantation in children. TCRdb independently ran MiXCR on the PCR reads; one entry per CDR3 protein. The data hold about 470,000 distinct CDR3 sequences, with over 40% observed a single time. Sequenced here: PBMCs, sampled before TCRalphabeta/CD19-depleted stem cell transplant. The receptors derive from a girl aged 2 to 9 with aplastic anemia, due to receive a stem cell transplant. Both conserved end residues are part of each CDR3. D genes are given only for firm matches. Clone size is given for some rows only: seen once, a few or many times, or a class if the clone is expanded.

>TRBJ2-6|TRBV7-2|many|NA
CASSRSGANVLTF
TGTGCCAGCAGCCGTTCTGGGGCCAACGTCCTGACTTTC
>TRBJ1-4|TRBV29-1|NA|NA
CSVELESTNEKLFF
TGCAGCGTTGAGTTAGAATCAACTAATGAAAAACTGTTTTTT
>TRBJ2-1|TRBV20-1|few|NA
CSAYFSGPLDNEQFF
TGCAGTGCTTACTTTAGCGGCCCACTTGACAATGAGCAGTTCTTC
>TRBJ2-7|TRBV18|NA|TRBD1
CASSPQVGTGLRYAYEQYF
TGTGCCAGCTCACCACAGGTGGGGACAGGGCTCCGTTACGCCTACGAGCAGTACTTC
>TRBJ2-6|TRBV6-5|once|NA
CASSYLIGGTGANVLTF
TGTGCCAGCAGTTACTTGATAGGAGGAACGGGGGCCAACGTCCTGACTTTC
>TRBJ2-5|TRBV5-1|many|TRBD1
CASSLGGGAKETQYF
TGCGCCAGCAGCTTGGGAGGGGGCGCGAAGGAGACCCAGTACTTC
>TRBJ2-7|TRBV29-1|NA|TRBD1
CSGRQGAYEQYF
TGCAGCGGTAGACAGGGAGCCTACGAGCAGTACTTC
>TRBJ2-7|TRBV7-2|NA|TRBD2
CASTSLAGDEQYF
TGTGCCAGCACCTCGCTTGCGGGGGACGAGCAGTACTTC
>TRBJ2-1|TRBV6-2/TRBV6-3|few|NA
CASRRGWRATSDEQFF
TGTGCCAGCAGGAGGGGGTGGAGGGCCACATCAGATGAGCAGTTCTTC
>TRBJ1-2|TRBV6-5|NA|NA
CASSYGGKGYTF
TGTGCCAGCAGTTACGGAGGTAAAGGCTACACCTTC
>TRBJ2-1|TRBV29-1|many|NA
CSVEDWGKGNEQFF
TGCAGCGTTGAAGATTGGGGAAAGGGCAATGAGCAGTTCTTC
>TRBJ2-7|TRBV6-4|NA|NA
CASISGTNSYEQYF
TGTGCCAGCATCTCCGGGACAAATTCCTACGAGCAGTACTTC
>TRBJ1-5|TRBV20-1|NA|NA
CSAQGNQPQHF
TGCAGTGCACAGGGCAATCAGCCCCAGCATTTT
>TRBJ2-7|TRBV11-2|many|NA
CASSSLSGGWEQYF
TGTGCCAGCAGCTCGCTCAGTGGGGGTTGGGAGCAGTACTTC
>TRBJ2-3|TRBV5-6|NA|NA
CASSLYYLRSDTQYF
TGTGCCAGCAGCTTATATTATCTGAGGTCAGATACGCAGTATTTT
>TRBJ2-3|TRBV10-2|many|NA
CASSEYGSATDTQYF
TGCGCCAGCAGTGAATACGGGAGCGCCACAGATACGCAGTATTTT
>TRBJ1-2|TRBV28|NA|NA
CASTLGVAGYTF
TGTGCCAGCACTCTAGGGGTTGCTGGCTACACCTTC
>TRBJ2-3|TRBV2|NA|TRBD1
CASNGQGIIDTQYF
TGTGCCAGCAACGGACAGGGGATCATAGATACGCAGTATTTT
>TRBJ2-1|TRBV20-1|many|NA
CSGYSSYNEQFF
TGCAGCGGTTATAGCTCCTACAATGAGCAGTTCTTC
>TRBJ2-2|TRBV7-9|NA|TRBD2
CASSDRLAGGTGELFF
TGTGCCAGCAGCGATCGACTAGCGGGAGGAACCGGGGAGCTGTTTTTT
>TRBJ2-1|TRBV15|NA|TRBD2
CATSRDRGSGSEQFF
TGTGCCACCAGCAGAGATAGAGGGAGCGGGAGTGAGCAGTTCTTC
>TRBJ2-6|TRBV19|NA|NA
CASTQGSSSGANVLTF
TGTGCCAGTACCCAGGGGAGCTCCTCTGGGGCCAACGTCCTGACTTTC
>TRBJ2-5|TRBV4-1|many|TRBD2
CASSPKGLAQETQYF
TGCGCCAGCAGCCCCAAAGGACTAGCCCAAGAGACCCAGTACTTC
>TRBJ2-3|TRBV10-2|NA|TRBD2
CASRPAGGDDTQYF
TGCGCCAGCAGACCAGCGGGGGGGGATGATACGCAGTATTTT
>TRBJ2-5|TRBV7-9|few|NA
CASSPMWGLETQYF
TGTGCCAGCAGCCCCATGTGGGGCTTAGAGACCCAGTACTTC
>TRBJ2-5|TRBV20-1|many|TRBD2
CSATSFTPGTSDREETQYF
TGCAGTGCCACCTCCTTTACCCCTGGGACTAGCGATAGGGAAGAGACCCAGTACTTC
>TRBJ2-5|TRBV6-2/TRBV6-3|NA|TRBD2
CASKGGGGGEETQYF
TGTGCCAGCAAGGGAGGCGGGGGGGGCGAGGAGACCCAGTACTTC
>TRBJ2-2|TRBV9|NA|NA
CASSVAGQPTGELFF
TGTGCCAGCAGCGTAGCGGGACAACCTACCGGGGAGCTGTTTTTT
>TRBJ1-1|TRBV4-1|many|NA
CASSPIRVTGLGNTEAFF
TGCGCCAGCAGCCCCATTAGGGTAACAGGGTTGGGGAACACTGAAGCTTTCTTT
>TRBJ2-7|TRBV7-2|many|NA
CASSLTGRSEQYF
TGTGCCAGCAGCCTCACCGGACGGTCCGAGCAGTACTTC
>TRBJ1-2|TRBV5-1|few|NA
CASSFDEGRNGYTF
TGCGCCAGCAGCTTCGACGAGGGTAGGAATGGCTACACCTTC
>TRBJ2-7|TRBV27|NA|NA
CASRSTLVSPQYF
TGTGCCAGCAGGTCTACGCTGGTCAGCCCGCAGTACTTC
>TRBJ2-4|TRBV20-1|NA|NA
CSGPRGAKNIQYF
TGCAGTGGGCCCCGGGGAGCTAAAAACATTCAGTACTTC
>TRBJ2-1|TRBV20-1|NA|TRBD2
CSARDLRLAAYNEQFF
TGCAGTGCTAGAGATCTCCGGCTAGCGGCCTACAATGAGCAGTTCTTC
>TRBJ1-2|TRBV20-1|many|NA
CSAPLRERGVGYTF
TGCAGTGCTCCCCTTCGAGAGAGGGGGGTTGGCTACACCTTC
>TRBJ2-6|TRBV28|NA|NA
CASTLTDIFPSAANVLTF
TGTGCCAGCACCCTGACAGATATCTTTCCCTCTGCGGCCAACGTCCTGACTTTC
>TRBJ2-7|TRBV20-1|NA|NA
CSAIGRGGSHEQYF
TGCAGTGCTATTGGTAGGGGAGGTTCCCACGAGCAGTACTTC
>TRBJ1-2|TRBV6-1|few|NA
CASSGREGYTF
TGTGCCAGCAGTGGACGAGAAGGCTACACCTTC
>TRBJ1-1|TRBV10-3|NA|TRBD1
CAISTASGTGSEAFF
TGTGCCATCAGCACCGCATCCGGGACAGGGTCTGAAGCTTTCTTT
>TRBJ2-3|TRBV12-3/TRBV12-4|many|NA
CASTLRYTGLSTDTQYF
TGTGCCAGCACCCTCCGGTATACGGGGCTAAGCACAGATACGCAGTATTTT
>TRBJ2-5|TRBV28|NA|NA
CASSLIGEETQYF
TGTGCCAGCAGTTTAATCGGGGAAGAGACCCAGTACTTC
>TRBJ1-5|TRBV28|NA|TRBD1
CASSSTGVPYQPQHF
TGTGCCAGCAGTTCAACAGGGGTTCCTTATCAGCCCCAGCATTTT
>TRBJ2-1|TRBV10-3|few|NA
CAISDGQGLDNEQFF
TGTGCCATCAGTGATGGCCAGGGGCTTGACAATGAGCAGTTCTTC
>TRBJ2-1|TRBV20-1|NA|NA
CSARDHEGTGTEQFF
TGCAGTGCTAGAGATCACGAGGGGACCGGGACGGAGCAGTTCTTC
>TRBJ2-2|TRBV28|many|TRBD2
CASSRTSGNTGELFF
TGTGCCAGCAGTCGGACTAGCGGCAACACCGGGGAGCTGTTTTTT
>TRBJ2-2|TRBV12-3/TRBV12-4|few|TRBD1
CASSLDGTGTSGELFF
TGTGCCAGCAGTTTAGATGGGACAGGGACCTCCGGGGAGCTGTTTTTT
>TRBJ2-3|TRBV5-6|many|TRBD1
CASSATGGGTDTQYF
TGTGCCAGCAGCGCGACAGGGGGGGGCACAGATACGCAGTATTTT
>TRBJ2-4|TRBV28|NA|NA
CASKGTTNIQYF
TGTGCCAGCAAGGGGACCACAAACATTCAGTACTTC
>TRBJ2-1|TRBV7-9|NA|NA
CASSSLAVSYNEQFF
TGTGCCAGCAGCTCCTTAGCGGTCTCCTACAATGAGCAGTTCTTC
>TRBJ2-7|TRBV3-1|few|NA
CASSQGSTMSNEQYF
TGTGCCAGCAGCCAAGGGAGTACAATGTCTAACGAGCAGTACTTC
>TRBJ1-2|TRBV29-1|NA|NA
CSVERFQGSGYTF
TGCAGCGTTGAACGGTTCCAGGGGAGTGGCTACACCTTC
>TRBJ2-2|TRBV7-2|many|TRBD1
CASSLGGQGASGELFF
TGTGCCAGCAGCTTAGGAGGACAGGGGGCGTCCGGGGAGCTGTTTTTT
>TRBJ1-1|TRBV20-1|many|TRBD1
CSAARRQGRTEAFF
TGCAGTGCTGCCCGAAGACAGGGGAGGACTGAAGCTTTCTTT
>TRBJ1-5|TRBV18|NA|NA
CASSLSGMSNQPQHF
TGTGCCAGCTCTCTCTCGGGGATGAGTAATCAGCCCCAGCATTTT
>TRBJ1-3|TRBV11-2|many|NA
CASRAAGNTIYF
TGTGCCAGCAGGGCCGCTGGAAACACCATATATTTT